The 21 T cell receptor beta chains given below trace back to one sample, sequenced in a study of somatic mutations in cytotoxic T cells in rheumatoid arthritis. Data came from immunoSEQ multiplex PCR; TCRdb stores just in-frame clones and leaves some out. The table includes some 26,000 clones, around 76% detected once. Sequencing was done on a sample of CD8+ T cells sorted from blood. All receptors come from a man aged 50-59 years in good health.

As DNA, the CDR3 is TGTGCCAGCAGCGACATACGGACGAACAATGAGCAGTTCTTC. This gives the protein CASSDIRTNNEQFF. The rearrangement joins TRBV6-6 to TRBJ2-1; unclear D gene. The ends were cut back, 6 bases at V and 5 bases at J, with 14 bases in the middle. This CDR3 contains 14 residues. The germline gives CDR1 MNHNY, CDR2 SVGAGI (reference sequence).

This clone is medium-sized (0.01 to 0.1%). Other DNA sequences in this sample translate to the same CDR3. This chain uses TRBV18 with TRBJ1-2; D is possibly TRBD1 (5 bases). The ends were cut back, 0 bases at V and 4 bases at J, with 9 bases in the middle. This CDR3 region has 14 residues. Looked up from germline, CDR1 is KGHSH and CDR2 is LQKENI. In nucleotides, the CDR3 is TGTGCCAGCTCACCACCGACAGAATCCTATGGCTACACCTTC. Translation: CASSPPTESYGYTF.

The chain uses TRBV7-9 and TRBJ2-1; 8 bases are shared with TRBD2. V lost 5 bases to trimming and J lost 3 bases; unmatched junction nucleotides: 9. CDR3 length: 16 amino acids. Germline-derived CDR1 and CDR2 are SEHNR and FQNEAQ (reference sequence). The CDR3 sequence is CASSDTSGENYNEQFF. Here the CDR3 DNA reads TGTGCCAGCAGCGACACTAGCGGAGAAAACTACAATGAGCAGTTCTTC.

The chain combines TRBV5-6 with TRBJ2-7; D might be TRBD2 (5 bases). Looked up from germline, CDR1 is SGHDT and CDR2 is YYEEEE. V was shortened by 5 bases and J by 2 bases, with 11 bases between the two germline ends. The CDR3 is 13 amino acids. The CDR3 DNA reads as TGTGCCAGCAGTGAGGGTTCGCCCTACGAGCAGTACTTC. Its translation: CASSEGSPYEQYF.

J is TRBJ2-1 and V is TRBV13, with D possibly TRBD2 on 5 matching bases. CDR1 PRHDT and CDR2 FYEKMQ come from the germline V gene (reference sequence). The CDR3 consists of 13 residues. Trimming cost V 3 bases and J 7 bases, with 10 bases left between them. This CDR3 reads CASSFVLVNEQFF. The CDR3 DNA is TGTGCCAGCAGCTTTGTACTAGTGAATGAGCAGTTCTTC.

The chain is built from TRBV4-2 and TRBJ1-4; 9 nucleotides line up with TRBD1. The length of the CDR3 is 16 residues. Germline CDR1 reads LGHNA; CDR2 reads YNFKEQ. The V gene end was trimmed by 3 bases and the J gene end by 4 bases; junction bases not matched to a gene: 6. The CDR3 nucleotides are TGTGCCAGCAGCCAGACGCCGGGACAGGGTAATGAAAAACTGTTTTTT. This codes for CASSQTPGQGNEKLFF.

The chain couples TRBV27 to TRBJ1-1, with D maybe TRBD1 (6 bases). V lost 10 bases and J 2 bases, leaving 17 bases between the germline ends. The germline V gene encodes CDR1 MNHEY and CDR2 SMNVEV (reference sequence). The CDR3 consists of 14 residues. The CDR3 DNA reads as TGTGCCACTCGTCAGGCAGGGGAAAACACTGAAGCTTTCTTT. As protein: CATRQAGENTEAFF.

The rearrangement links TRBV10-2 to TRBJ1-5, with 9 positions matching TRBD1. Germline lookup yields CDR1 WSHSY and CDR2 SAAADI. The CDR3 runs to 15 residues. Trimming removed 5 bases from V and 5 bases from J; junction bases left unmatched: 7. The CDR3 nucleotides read TGCGCCAGCAGTACGGGACAGGGACGGCATCAGCCCCAGCATTTT. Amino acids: CASSTGQGRHQPQHF.

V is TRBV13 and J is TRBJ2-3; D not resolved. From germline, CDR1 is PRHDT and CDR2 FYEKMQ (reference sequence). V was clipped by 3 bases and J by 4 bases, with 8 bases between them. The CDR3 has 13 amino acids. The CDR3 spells CASSFLGPDTQYF. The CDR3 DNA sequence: TGTGCCAGCAGCTTTTTAGGCCCAGATACGCAGTATTTT.

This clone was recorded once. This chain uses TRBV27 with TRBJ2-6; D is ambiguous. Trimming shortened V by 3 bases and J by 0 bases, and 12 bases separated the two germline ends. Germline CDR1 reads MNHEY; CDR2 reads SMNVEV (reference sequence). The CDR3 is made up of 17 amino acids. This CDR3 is CASSLWRQSSGANVLTF. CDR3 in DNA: TGTGCCAGCAGTTTGTGGCGGCAAAGCTCTGGGGCCAACGTCCTGACTTTC.

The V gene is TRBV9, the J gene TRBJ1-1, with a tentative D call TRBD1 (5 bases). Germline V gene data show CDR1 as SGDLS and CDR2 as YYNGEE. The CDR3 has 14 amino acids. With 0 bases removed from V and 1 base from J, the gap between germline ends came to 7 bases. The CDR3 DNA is TGTGCCAGCAGCGTAGACAGGTCGAACACTGAAGCTTTCTTT. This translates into CASSVDRSNTEAFF.

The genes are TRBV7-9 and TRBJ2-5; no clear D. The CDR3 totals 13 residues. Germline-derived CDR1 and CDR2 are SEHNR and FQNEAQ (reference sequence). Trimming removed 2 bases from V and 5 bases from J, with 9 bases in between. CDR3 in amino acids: CASSLTRMETQYF. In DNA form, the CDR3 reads TGTGCCAGCAGCTTAACTCGAATGGAGACCCAGTACTTC.

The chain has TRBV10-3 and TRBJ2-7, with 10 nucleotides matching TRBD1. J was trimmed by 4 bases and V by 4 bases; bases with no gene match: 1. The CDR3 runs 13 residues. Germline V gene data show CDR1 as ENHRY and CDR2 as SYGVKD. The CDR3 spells CAISADRGYEQYF. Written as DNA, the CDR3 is TGTGCCATCAGTGCGGACAGGGGGTACGAGCAGTACTTC.

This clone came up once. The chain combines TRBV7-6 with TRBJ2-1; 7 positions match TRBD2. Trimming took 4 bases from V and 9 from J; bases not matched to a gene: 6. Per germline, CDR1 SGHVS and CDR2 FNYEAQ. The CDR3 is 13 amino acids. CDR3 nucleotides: TGTGCCAGCAGCTGGGGGGGGTCTAGTGAGCAGTTCTTC. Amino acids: CASSWGGSSEQFF.

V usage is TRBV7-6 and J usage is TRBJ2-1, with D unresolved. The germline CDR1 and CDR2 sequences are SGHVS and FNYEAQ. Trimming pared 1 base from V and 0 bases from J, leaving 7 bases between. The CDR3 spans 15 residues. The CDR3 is CASSLDSRSYNEQFF. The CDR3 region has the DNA TGTGCCAGCAGCTTAGACTCACGCTCCTACAATGAGCAGTTCTTC.

The CDR3 loop reads CAWSHMGGTEAFF. In nucleotides, the CDR3 is TGTGCCTGGAGCCATATGGGGGGCACTGAAGCTTTCTTT. This rearrangement joins TRBV30 to TRBJ1-1; weak D call: TRBD1 (5 bases). Germline V lookup: CDR1 GTSNPN, CDR2 SVGIG (reference sequence). The V and J ends lost 3 bases and 4 bases respectively, with 12 bases between them. The CDR3 consists of 13 residues.

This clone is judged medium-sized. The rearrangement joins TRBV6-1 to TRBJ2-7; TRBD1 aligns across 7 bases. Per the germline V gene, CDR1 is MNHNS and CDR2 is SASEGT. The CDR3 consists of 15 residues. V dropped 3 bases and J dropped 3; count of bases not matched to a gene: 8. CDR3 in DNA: TGTGCCAGCAGTGAGGGACAGACAACCCGCTACGAGCAGTACTTC. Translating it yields CASSEGQTTRYEQYF.

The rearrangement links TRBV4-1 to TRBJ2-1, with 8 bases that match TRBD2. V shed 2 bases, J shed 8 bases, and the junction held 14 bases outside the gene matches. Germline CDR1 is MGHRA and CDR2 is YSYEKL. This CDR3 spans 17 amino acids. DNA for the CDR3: TGCGCCAGCAGCCAAACCGCGAAAGCGGGAGTTAGAGATGAGCAGTTCTTC. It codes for CASSQTAKAGVRDEQFF.

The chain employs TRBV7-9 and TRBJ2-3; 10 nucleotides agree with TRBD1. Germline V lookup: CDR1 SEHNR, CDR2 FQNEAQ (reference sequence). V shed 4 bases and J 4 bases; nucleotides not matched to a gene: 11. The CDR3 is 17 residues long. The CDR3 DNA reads TGTGCCAGCAGCTCACCACGGACAGGGGGTCAGGCAGATACGCAGTATTTT. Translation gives CASSSPRTGGQADTQYF.

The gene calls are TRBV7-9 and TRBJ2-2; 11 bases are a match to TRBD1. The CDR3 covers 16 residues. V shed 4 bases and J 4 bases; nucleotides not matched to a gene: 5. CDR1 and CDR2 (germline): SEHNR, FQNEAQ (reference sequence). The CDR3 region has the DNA TGTGCCAGCAGCTCACCCGGGACAGGGGGCACCGGGGAGCTGTTTTTT. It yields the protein CASSSPGTGGTGELFF.

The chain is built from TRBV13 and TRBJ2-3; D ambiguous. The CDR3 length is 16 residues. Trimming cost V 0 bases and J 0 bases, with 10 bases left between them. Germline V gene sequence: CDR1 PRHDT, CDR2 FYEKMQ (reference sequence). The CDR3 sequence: CASSLGQLDSTDTQYF. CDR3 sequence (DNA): TGTGCCAGCAGCTTAGGACAGTTAGATAGCACAGATACGCAGTATTTT.